This is a list of T cell receptor beta chains from one sample in a study of patients and donors after allogeneic stem cell transplantation. TCRdb re-called the RT-PCR reads with MiXCR, one entry per CDR3 protein. The sample records some 960,000 distinct CDR3 sequences, more than 15% being singletons. Sequencing used blood, either unsorted or a sorted T cell fraction (not recorded which). The receptor source for this set is a human donor who was either an allogeneic HSCT recipient or a stem cell or donor lymphocyte infusion donor (not recorded which). It is not recorded whose cells these are; they may come from a transplant donor. Each CDR3 is given with its conserved first and last residue. D genes are given only for firm matches. For some rows the clone size is stated as once, few or many, or as a class when expanded; others skip it.

TRBD1,TRBV4-1,TRBJ1-1,16,.,TGCGCCAGCAGCCACCACCCGACAGGGAAGGGCACTGAAGCTTTCTTT,CASSHHPTGKGTEAFF
.,TRBV6-5,TRBJ2-7,14,.,TGTGCCAGCAGTTACCGGCCGGACTCCTATGAGCAGTACTTC,CASSYRPDSYEQYF
.,TRBV6-1,TRBJ2-2,15,.,TGTGCCAGCAGCCGCGCAGCGGGCGGCTTGGGGGAGCTGTTTTTT,CASSRAAGGLGELFF
.,TRBV25-1,TRBJ1-2,12,few,TGTGCCAGCTTACAGGAAACCCATGGCTACACCTTC,CASLQETHGYTF
.,TRBV7-9,TRBJ2-7,15,few,TGTGCCAGCAGCACTCTAGGTACCCGGGGGTACGAGCAGTACTTC,CASSTLGTRGYEQYF
.,TRBV12-3/TRBV12-4,TRBJ1-2,15,.,TGTGCCAGCGCCACCCTCGGGGGAGAGGGCTATGGCTACACCTTC,CASATLGGEGYGYTF
.,TRBV3-1,TRBJ2-2,16,.,TGTGCCAGCAGCCGAGTAAGCGTATTCAACACCGGGGAGCTGTTTTTT,CASSRVSVFNTGELFF
.,TRBV29-1,TRBJ2-3,13,.,TGCAGCGCCGGAGGGTTGCTCACAGATACGCAGTATTTT,CSAGGLLTDTQYF
TRBD2,TRBV10-3,TRBJ2-1,14,.,TGTGCCATCAGGGGTGGGACTAGGTCGAATGAGCAGTTCTTC,CAIRGGTRSNEQFF
.,TRBV2,TRBJ2-2,14,.,TGTGCCAGCAATAGGCAGCCGAACACCGGGGAGCTGTTTTTT,CASNRQPNTGELFF
.,TRBV6-5,TRBJ2-7,17,.,TGTGCCAGCAGTTACCGAGCGGGCCGGGGAAAGTCCTACGAGCAGTACTTC,CASSYRAGRGKSYEQYF
.,TRBV12-3/TRBV12-4,TRBJ1-2,15,.,TGTGCCAGTAGACAGGAGGAAATTTCTAACTATGGCTACACCTTC,CASRQEEISNYGYTF
.,TRBV7-9,TRBJ1-1,13,.,TGTGCCAGCAGCTTACGGGAGGGGATGGAAGCTTTCTTT,CASSLREGMEAFF
.,TRBV7-8,TRBJ2-4,19,few,TGTGCCAGCAGCTTAGGTCGATTGGCGGTTAACCGAGAGCAAAACATTCAGTACTTC,CASSLGRLAVNREQNIQYF
.,TRBV7-8,TRBJ1-4,14,.,TGTGCCAGCAGCCCCCCAGGGGTAGGAGAAAAACTGTTTTTT,CASSPPGVGEKLFF
.,TRBV5-1,TRBJ2-3,14,few,TGCGCCAGCAGCTTGTCAGAGCCCACAGATACGCAGTATTTT,CASSLSEPTDTQYF
.,TRBV18,TRBJ2-5,13,few,TGTGCCAGCTCGGGCGTTACATGGGAGACCCAGTACTTC,CASSGVTWETQYF
TRBD2,TRBV5-1,TRBJ2-5,16,.,TGCGCCAGCAGCTGGAGCTTAGCGGGGGGGCAAGAGACCCAGTACTTC,CASSWSLAGGQETQYF
.,TRBV27,TRBJ2-7,15,.,TGTGCCAGCAGTTTAACGCAGTCACACTCCTACGAGCAGTACTTC,CASSLTQSHSYEQYF
.,TRBV3-1,TRBJ1-5,13,.,TGTGCCAGCAGTGGCGGGGGGGATCAGCCCCAGCATTTT,CASSGGGDQPQHF
TRBD2,TRBV13,TRBJ2-4,19,few,TGTGCCAGCAGCTTAGGCATGGGTAGCGGGACCCTAGCCAAAAACATTCAGTACTTC,CASSLGMGSGTLAKNIQYF
.,TRBV10-3,TRBJ2-1,15,.,TGTGCCATCAGTGAGTCGGGACCAATATACAATGAGCAGTTCTTC,CAISESGPIYNEQFF
TRBD1,TRBV4-1,TRBJ1-3,16,.,TGCGCCAGCAGCCAAGATCAGGGGGCCTCTGGAAACACCATATATTTT,CASSQDQGASGNTIYF
.,TRBV5-1,TRBJ1-1,14,few,TGCGCCAGCAGCCCCAAAAATGGGAACACTGAAGCTTTCTTT,CASSPKNGNTEAFF
.,TRBV21-1,TRBJ2-7,16,.,TGTGCCAGCAGCAAAGCAGGTTTGAACTGTACTTGGTTCAAAGACTTC,CASSKAGLNCTWFKDF
.,TRBV20-1,TRBJ2-3,13,few,TGCAGTGAATGGCGGGGGCCTACAGATACGCAGTATTTT,CSEWRGPTDTQYF
TRBD1,TRBV5-5,TRBJ2-7,14,few,TGTGCCAGCAGCGTCGAGACAGGGATGTACGAGCAGTACTTC,CASSVETGMYEQYF
.,TRBV20-1,TRBJ1-5,14,.,TGCAGTGCCAGGAACAGGGTGAGCAATCAGCCCCAGCATTTT,CSARNRVSNQPQHF
TRBD1,TRBV29-1,TRBJ1-5,14,many,TGCAGCGTGGCGCAGGGGGCTTTGAATCAGCCCCAGCATTTT,CSVAQGALNQPQHF
TRBD1,TRBV20-1,TRBJ1-1,16,few,TGCAGTGCTAGACGGGACAGACCCACTTACAACACTGAAGCTTTCTTT,CSARRDRPTYNTEAFF
.,TRBV20-1,TRBJ2-6,13,few,TGCAGTGCTAGGGGTACTGGGGCCAACGTCCTGACTTTC,CSARGTGANVLTF
.,TRBV12-3/TRBV12-4,TRBJ1-3,13,few,TGTGCCAGCAGTCCTGGCAGGGCAAACACCATATATTTT,CASSPGRANTIYF
.,TRBV20-1,TRBJ2-7,10,many,TGCAGTGCTCTACCCTACGAGCAGTACTTC,CSALPYEQYF
TRBD1,TRBV29-1,TRBJ2-2,12,.,TGCAGCGTTGGACAGGGGACCGGGGAGCTGTTTTTT,CSVGQGTGELFF
TRBD2,TRBV20-1,TRBJ2-3,13,few,TGCAGTGCTATCACTAGCGTAACAGATACGCAGTATTTT,CSAITSVTDTQYF
.,TRBV9,TRBJ2-7,16,.,TGTGCCAGCAGTCTACATCCCGGTCTCTCCCGCTACGAGCAGTACTTC,CASSLHPGLSRYEQYF
.,TRBV5-6,TRBJ2-3,15,.,TGTGCCAGCAGCTTGGTGGGACTGATCACAGATACGCAGTATTTT,CASSLVGLITDTQYF
TRBD1,TRBV24-1,TRBJ1-2,13,.,TGTGCCACCAGGGGAGACAGGGGGCATGGCTACACCTTC,CATRGDRGHGYTF
TRBD2,TRBV7-9,TRBJ2-1,17,.,TGTGCCAGCAGCTTAGCGCTAGCGGGGGGCGTTAACAATGAGCAGTTCTTC,CASSLALAGGVNNEQFF
TRBD1,TRBV5-1,TRBJ1-2,14,few,TGCGCCAGCAGCTTGAGAGGGGGCGAAGATGGCTACACCTTC,CASSLRGGEDGYTF
TRBD1,TRBV5-1,TRBJ2-2,15,.,TGCGCCACAGTCCGGGACAGGGCGAACACCGGGGAGCTGTTTTTT,CATVRDRANTGELFF
TRBD2,TRBV4-1,TRBJ2-7,15,few,TGCGCCAGCAGCCAAGATCAGGGAGGGGCCTACGAGCAGTACTTC,CASSQDQGGAYEQYF
.,TRBV9,TRBJ2-3,15,.,TGTGCCAGCAGCATGACGGGAAGAAGAACAGATACGCAGTATTTT,CASSMTGRRTDTQYF
.,TRBV5-1,TRBJ2-2,15,many,TGCGCCAGCAGCTTGGTGGGCTCGGACACCGGGGAGCTGTTTTTT,CASSLVGSDTGELFF
.,TRBV11-3,TRBJ2-1,13,.,TGTGCCAGCAGCTTAGTTTCAGGTTACGAGCAGTTCTTC,CASSLVSGYEQFF
.,TRBV11-2,TRBJ2-7,14,few,TGTGCCAGCAGCTTGTCACTGAACCGAGGGGAGCAGTACTTC,CASSLSLNRGEQYF
.,TRBV29-1,TRBJ2-2,14,.,TGCAGCGTTGAATCCAGGCAGAACACCGGGGAGCTGTTTTTT,CSVESRQNTGELFF
.,TRBV7-9,TRBJ2-7,10,few,TGTGCCAGCAGCGGACTAGAGCAGTACTTC,CASSGLEQYF
TRBD1,TRBV6-2/TRBV6-3,TRBJ2-1,16,.,TGTGCCAGCAGTCGGATCCTCAGGGGGCGCCTCAATGAGCAGTTCTTC,CASSRILRGRLNEQFF
TRBD2,TRBV18,TRBJ2-1,14,.,TGTGCCAGCTCACCTCCGGGACTAGGCAATGAGCAGTTCTTC,CASSPPGLGNEQFF
.,TRBV6-1,TRBJ2-7,14,few,TGTGCCAGCAGTATACAGCTCTCTCCAGGCGAGCAGTACTTC,CASSIQLSPGEQYF
.,TRBV27,TRBJ1-4,15,.,TGTGCCAGCAGTTTACATTCTAGAACTAATGAAAAACTGTTTTTT,CASSLHSRTNEKLFF
TRBD2,TRBV11-2,TRBJ2-2,18,few,TGTGCCAGCAGCTTAGGGGTTGGGACTACAAGCAACACCGGGGAGCTGTTTTTT,CASSLGVGTTSNTGELFF
TRBD1,TRBV6-1,TRBJ1-5,14,few,TGTGCCAGCAGCTCTGACAGGGGGCGATCAGTCCAGCATTTT,CASSSDRGRSVQHF
.,TRBV7-9,TRBJ1-1,15,.,TGTGCCAGCAGCTCTTCGGCGCGGGGGAACACTGAAGCTTTCTTT,CASSSSARGNTEAFF